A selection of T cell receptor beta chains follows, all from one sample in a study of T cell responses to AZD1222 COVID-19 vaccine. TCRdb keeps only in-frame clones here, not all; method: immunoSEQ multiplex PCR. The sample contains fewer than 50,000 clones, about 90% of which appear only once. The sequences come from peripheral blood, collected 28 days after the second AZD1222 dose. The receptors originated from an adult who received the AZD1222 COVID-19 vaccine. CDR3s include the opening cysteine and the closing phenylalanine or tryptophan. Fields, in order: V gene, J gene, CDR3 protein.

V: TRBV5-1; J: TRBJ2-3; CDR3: CASSLVPTSTDTQYF
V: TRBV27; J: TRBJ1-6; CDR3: CASSLKFGESPLHF
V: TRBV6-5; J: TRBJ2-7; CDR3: CASTLDGPYEQYF
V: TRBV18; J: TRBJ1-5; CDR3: CASSPGQINQPQHF
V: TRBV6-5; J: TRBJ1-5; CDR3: CASSYGQGDQPQHF
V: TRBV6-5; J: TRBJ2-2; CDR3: CASTSGTLTGELFF
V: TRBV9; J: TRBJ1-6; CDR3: CASSKQGLGSPLHF
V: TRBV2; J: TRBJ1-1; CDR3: CASSAIGQGGTEAFF
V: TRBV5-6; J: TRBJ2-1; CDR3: CASRHRASSYNEQFF
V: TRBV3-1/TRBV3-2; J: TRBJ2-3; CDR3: CASSLEGQGMTDTQYF
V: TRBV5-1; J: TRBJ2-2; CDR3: CASSLAVGVGELFF
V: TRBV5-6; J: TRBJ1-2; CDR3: CASSRPGANYGYTF
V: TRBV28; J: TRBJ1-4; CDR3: CASSFERISTNEKLFF
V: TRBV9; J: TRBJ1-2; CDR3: CASSAQGKGGGYTF
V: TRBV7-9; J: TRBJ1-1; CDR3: CASSQEVEAFF